This T cell receptor beta chain was identified in a study of cytomegalovirus exposure and HLA in healthy donors. General study results and limits: Later examination showed HLA-associated TCR beta chains had greater clonal expansion than equally common others. The authors judged a highly shared variant cluster likely a sequencing artifact.

This clone was seen only a few times. Its cognate antigen is unknown. At the time of sampling, donors were nominally healthy, though unrecorded immune exposures were likely. PCR employed 60 Vbeta and 13 Jbeta primers. Method: immunoSEQ multiplex PCR; TCRdb's copy keeps in-frame clones and lacks some. The sample lists approximately 190,000 clones; 65% to 85% were seen once. Germline trimming cut 3 bases from V and 7 bases from J; bases unmatched to any gene: 5. Germline V lookup: CDR1 LNHNV, CDR2 YYDKDF (reference sequence). The CDR3 length is 14 residues. The receptor was derived from a woman aged 25 to 45 in good health and CMV-seropositive. The V gene is TRBV15, the J gene TRBJ2-7; 11 nucleotides agree with TRBD2. Source material: PBMCs. CDR3 amino acids: CATSSLAGGREQYF. CDR3 nucleotides: TGTGCCACCAGCAGCCTAGCGGGAGGCCGTGAGCAGTACTTC.